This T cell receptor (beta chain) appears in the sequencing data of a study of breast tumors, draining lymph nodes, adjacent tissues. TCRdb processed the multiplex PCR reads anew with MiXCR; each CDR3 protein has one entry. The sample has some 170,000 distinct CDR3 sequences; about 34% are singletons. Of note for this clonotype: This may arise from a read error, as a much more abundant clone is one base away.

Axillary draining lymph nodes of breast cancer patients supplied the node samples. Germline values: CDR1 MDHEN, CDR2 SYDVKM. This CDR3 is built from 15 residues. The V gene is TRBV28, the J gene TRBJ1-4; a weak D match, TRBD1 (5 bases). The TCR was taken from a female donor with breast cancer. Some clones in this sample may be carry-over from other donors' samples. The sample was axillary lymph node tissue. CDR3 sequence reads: CASSPRGSINERLFF. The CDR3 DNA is TGTGCCAGCAGCCCTAGGGGAAGTATTAATGAAAGACTGTTTTTT.